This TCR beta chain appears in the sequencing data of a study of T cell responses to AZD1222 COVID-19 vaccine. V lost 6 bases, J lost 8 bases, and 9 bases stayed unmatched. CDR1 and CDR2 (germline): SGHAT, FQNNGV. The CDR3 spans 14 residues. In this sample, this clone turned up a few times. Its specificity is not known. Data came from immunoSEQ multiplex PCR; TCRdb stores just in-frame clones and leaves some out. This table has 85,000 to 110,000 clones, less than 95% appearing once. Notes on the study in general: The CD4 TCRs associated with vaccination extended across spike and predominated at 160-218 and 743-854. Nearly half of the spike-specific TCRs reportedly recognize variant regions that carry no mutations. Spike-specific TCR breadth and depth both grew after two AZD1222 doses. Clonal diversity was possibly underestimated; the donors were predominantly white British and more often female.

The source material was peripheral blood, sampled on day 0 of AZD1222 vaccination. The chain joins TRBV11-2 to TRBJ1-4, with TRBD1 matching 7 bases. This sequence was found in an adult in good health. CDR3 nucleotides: TGTGCCAGCAGATCCTTGGCAGGGGGGGAAAAACTGTTTTTT. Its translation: CASRSLAGGEKLFF.